Below, 5 T cell receptor beta chains from the same sample are listed, as sequenced in a study of T cell changes during pregnancy in multiple sclerosis (dated by TCRdb to between 2017 and 2020). Libraries came from the immunoSEQ multiplex PCR assay. TCRdb re-hosts the immuneACCESS table, in-frame sequences only. Its copies lack some clones; in the studies checked, an unresolved V gene accounts for under half of them, and the cause for the rest is not known. This sample has nearly 110,000 clones in its table, and approximately 90% of those were observed once. The top ten clonotypes cover less than 0.85% of the sample. The sequencing here drew on peripheral blood, taken in the third trimester of pregnancy. The source is a female donor in good health, enrolled as a control in a pregnancy study.

The gene calls are TRBV18 and TRBJ1-6; 7 bases fit TRBD1. Germline V gives CDR1 KGHSH, CDR2 LQKENI. J was trimmed by 10 bases and V by 1 base; bases with no gene match: 7. The CDR3 is 15 amino acids. In DNA, the CDR3 is TGTGCCAGCTCACCACGGGACAGTCTTGGCTCACCCCTCCACTTT. As protein: CASSPRDSLGSPLHF. Variable domain in full (rest from reference TRBV18 and TRBJ1-6): NAGVMQNPRHLVRRRGQEARLRCSPMKGHSHVYWYRQLPEEGLKFMVYLQKENIIDESGMPKERFSAEFPKEGPSILRIQQVVRGDSAAYFCASSPRDSLGSPLHFGNGTRLTVT.

V usage is TRBV7-2 and J usage is TRBJ2-3; D possibly corresponds to TRBD1 (6 bases). The V and J ends lost 5 bases and 0 bases respectively, with 9 bases between them. The CDR3 runs to 14 residues. Germline V gives CDR1 SGHTA, CDR2 FQGNSA. The CDR3 DNA is TGTGCCAGCAGCCGAGGGGGTAGCACAGATACGCAGTATTTT. Its translation: CASSRGGSTDTQYF.

The chain carries TRBV27 and TRBJ2-2; TRBD2 might be the D (7 bases). Trimming removed 8 bases at V and 4 bases at J, with 23 bases between. CDR3 length: 17 amino acids. Germline V CDR1 and CDR2: MNHEY, SMNVEV (reference sequence). The CDR3 DNA reads TGTGCCAGCGGGGCCTATCTTAAAGGGGGGGGCACCGGGGAGCTGTTTTTT. Translation: CASGAYLKGGGTGELFF.

The chain carries TRBV19 and TRBJ1-5; TRBD1 agrees at 12 bases. This CDR3 is 21 amino acids long. Germline V gene lookup returns CDR1 LNHDA and CDR2 SQIVND (reference sequence). J was trimmed by 1 base and V by 4 bases; bases with no gene match: 17. The CDR3 spells CASSRSYVGTGGPGSNQPQHF. The CDR3 nucleotides read TGTGCCAGTAGTAGATCTTATGTCGGGACAGGGGGCCCGGGAAGCAATCAGCCCCAGCATTTT.

The chain recombines TRBV19 with TRBJ1-4; TRBD1 matches 8 bases. From germline, CDR1 is LNHDA and CDR2 SQIVND (reference sequence). The CDR3 loop spans 14 amino acids. The V gene end was trimmed by 6 bases and the J gene end by 8 bases; junction bases not matched to a gene: 8. The CDR3 here is CASREQGVPEKLFF. The DNA for the CDR3 is TGTGCCAGTAGGGAACAGGGGGTGCCGGAAAAACTGTTTTTT.